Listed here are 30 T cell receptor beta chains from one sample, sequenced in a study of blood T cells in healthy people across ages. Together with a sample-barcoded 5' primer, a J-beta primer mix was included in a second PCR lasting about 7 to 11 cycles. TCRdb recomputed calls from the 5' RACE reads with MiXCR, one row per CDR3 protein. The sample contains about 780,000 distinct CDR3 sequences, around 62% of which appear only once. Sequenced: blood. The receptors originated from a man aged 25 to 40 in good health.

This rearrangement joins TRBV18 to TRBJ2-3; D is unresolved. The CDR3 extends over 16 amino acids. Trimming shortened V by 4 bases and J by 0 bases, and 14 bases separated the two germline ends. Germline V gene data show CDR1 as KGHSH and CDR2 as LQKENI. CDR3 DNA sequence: TGTGCCAGCTCACGTGAGCCCGGGCTCAGCACAGATACGCAGTATTTT. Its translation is CASSREPGLSTDTQYF.

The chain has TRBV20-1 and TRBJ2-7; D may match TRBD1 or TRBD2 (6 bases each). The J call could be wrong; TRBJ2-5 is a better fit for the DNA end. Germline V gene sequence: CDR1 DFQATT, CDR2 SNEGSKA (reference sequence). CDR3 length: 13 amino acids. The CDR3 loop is CSVQEGGVETQYF. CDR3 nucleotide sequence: TGCAGTGTCCAGGAGGGGGGAGTGGAGACCCAGTACTTC.

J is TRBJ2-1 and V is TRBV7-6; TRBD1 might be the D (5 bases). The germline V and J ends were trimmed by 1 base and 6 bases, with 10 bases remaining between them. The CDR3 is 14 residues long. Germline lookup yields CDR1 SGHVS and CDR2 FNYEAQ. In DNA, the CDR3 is TGTGCCAGCAGCTTAGAGAGTAGGGGCAATGAGCAGTTCTTC. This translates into CASSLESRGNEQFF.

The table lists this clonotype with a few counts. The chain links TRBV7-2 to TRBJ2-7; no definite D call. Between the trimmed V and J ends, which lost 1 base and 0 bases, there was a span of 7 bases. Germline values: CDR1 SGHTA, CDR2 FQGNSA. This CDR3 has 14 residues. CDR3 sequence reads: CASSLVESSYEQYF. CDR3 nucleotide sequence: TGTGCCAGCAGCTTAGTAGAGAGCTCCTACGAGCAGTACTTC. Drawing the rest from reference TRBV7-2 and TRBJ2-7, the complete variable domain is GAGVSQSPSNKVTEKGKDVELRCDPISGHTALYWYRQSLGQGLEFLIYFQGNSAPDKSGLPSDRFSAERTGGSVSTLTIQRTQQEDSAVYLCASSLVESSYEQYFGPGTRLTVT.

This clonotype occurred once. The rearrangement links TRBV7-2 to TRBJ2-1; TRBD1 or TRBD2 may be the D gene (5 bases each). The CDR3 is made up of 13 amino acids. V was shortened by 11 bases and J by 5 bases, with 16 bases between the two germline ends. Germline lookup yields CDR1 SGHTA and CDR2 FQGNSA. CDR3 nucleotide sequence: TGTGCCTGTCGGGGCCTTGAGAACAATGAGCAGTTCTTC. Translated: CACRGLENNEQFF.

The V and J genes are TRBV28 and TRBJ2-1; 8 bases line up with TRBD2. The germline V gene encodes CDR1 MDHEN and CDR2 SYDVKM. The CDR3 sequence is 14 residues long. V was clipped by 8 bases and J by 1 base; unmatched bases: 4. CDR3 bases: TGTGCCAGCCTCAGCGGGGGATCCTACAATGAGCAGTTCTTC. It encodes CASLSGGSYNEQFF.

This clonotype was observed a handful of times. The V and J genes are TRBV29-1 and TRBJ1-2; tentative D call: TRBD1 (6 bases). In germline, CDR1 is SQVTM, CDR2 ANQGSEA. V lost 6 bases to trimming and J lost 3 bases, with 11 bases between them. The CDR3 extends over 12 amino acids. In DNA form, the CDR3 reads TGCAGCGTGCAAGGACAGTACTATGGCTACACCTTC. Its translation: CSVQGQYYGYTF.

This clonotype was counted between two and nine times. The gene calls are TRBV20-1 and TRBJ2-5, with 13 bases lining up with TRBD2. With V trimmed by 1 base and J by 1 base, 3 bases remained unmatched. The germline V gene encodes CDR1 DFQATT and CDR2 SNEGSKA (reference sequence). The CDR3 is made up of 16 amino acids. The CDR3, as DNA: TGCAGTGCTAGAGCAGGGACTAGCGGGGTCCAAGAGACCCAGTACTTC. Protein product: CSARAGTSGVQETQYF.

The CDR3 nucleotides are TGCGCCAGCAGCGAAGCTAGGAGCTACTATGGCTACACCTTC. This gives the protein CASSEARSYYGYTF. The V call is TRBV4-3, the J call TRBJ1-2; no reliable D call. CDR3 size: 14 residues. Germline lookup yields CDR1 LGHNA and CDR2 YSLEER. V lost 5 bases and J 3 bases, leaving 13 bases between the germline ends.

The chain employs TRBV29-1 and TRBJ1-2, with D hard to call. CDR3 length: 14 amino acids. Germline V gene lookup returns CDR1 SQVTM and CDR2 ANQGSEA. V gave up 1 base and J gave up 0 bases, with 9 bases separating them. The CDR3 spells CSVEGPDSNYGYTF. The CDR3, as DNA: TGCAGCGTTGAAGGCCCGGATTCTAACTATGGCTACACCTTC.

Here the CDR3 DNA reads TGCAGTGCTAGGACCGGGGGACTGCTCTATGGCTACACCTTC. Translated, it gives CSARTGGLLYGYTF. This sequence joins TRBV20-1 and TRBJ1-2; perhaps TRBD1 as D (5 bases). The V end was cut by 3 bases, the J end by 4 bases, with 15 bases between. CDR3 length equals 14 residues. Germline assignment: CDR1 DFQATT and CDR2 SNEGSKA (reference sequence).

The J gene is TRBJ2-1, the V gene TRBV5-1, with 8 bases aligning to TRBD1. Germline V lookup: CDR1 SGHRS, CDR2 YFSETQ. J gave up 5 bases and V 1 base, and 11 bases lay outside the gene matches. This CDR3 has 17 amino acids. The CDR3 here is CASSLWTGFDSDNEQFF. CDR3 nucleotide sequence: TGCGCCAGCAGCTTGTGGACAGGGTTTGATTCTGACAATGAGCAGTTCTTC.

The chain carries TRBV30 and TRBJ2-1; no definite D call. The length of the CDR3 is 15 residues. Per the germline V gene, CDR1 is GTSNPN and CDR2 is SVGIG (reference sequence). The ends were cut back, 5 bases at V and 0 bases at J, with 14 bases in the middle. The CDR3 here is CAWQLGRNSYNEQFF. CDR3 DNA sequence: TGTGCCTGGCAGCTTGGGCGAAACTCCTACAATGAGCAGTTCTTC.

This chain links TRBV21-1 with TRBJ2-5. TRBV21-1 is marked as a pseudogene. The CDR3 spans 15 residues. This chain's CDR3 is CASSKGRPDQETQYF. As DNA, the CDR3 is TGTGCCAGCAGCAAAGGGCGACCAGACCAAGAGACCCAGTACTTC.

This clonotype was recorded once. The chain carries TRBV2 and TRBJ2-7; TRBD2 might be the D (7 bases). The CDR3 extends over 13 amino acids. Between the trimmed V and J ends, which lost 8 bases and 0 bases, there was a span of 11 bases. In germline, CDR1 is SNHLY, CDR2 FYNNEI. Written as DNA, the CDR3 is TGTGCCAGCGGGGGGGACACCTCCTACGAGCAGTACTTC. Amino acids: CASGGDTSYEQYF.

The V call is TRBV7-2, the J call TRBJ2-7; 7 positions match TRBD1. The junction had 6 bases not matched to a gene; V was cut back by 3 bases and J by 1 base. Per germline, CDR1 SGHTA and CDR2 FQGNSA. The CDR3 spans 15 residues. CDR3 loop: CASSFTGVESYEQYF. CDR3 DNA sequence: TGTGCCAGCAGCTTCACAGGGGTCGAATCCTACGAGCAGTACTTC.

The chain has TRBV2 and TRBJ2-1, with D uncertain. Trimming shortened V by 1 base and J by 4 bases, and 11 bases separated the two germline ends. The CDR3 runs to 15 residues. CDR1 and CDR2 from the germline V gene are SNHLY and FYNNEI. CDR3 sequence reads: CASSEGVNTYNEQFF. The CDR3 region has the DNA TGTGCCAGCAGTGAAGGGGTAAACACGTACAATGAGCAGTTCTTC.

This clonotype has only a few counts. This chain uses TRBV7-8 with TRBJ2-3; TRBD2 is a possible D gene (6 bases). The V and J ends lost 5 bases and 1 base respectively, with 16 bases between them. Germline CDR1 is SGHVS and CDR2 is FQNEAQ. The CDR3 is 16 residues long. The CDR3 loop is CASSLSSGVGTDTQYF. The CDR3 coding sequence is TGTGCCAGCAGCCTATCCTCGGGGGTTGGCACAGATACGCAGTATTTT.

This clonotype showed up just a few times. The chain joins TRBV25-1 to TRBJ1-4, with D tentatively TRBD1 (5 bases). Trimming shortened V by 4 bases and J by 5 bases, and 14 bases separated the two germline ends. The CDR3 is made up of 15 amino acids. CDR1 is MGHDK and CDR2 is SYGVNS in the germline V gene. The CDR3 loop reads CASSATGTVNEKLFF. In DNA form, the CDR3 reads TGTGCCAGCAGTGCCACCGGGACCGTCAATGAAAAACTGTTTTTT. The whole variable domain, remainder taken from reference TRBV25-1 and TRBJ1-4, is EADIYQTPRYLVIGTGKKITLECSQTMGHDKMYWYQQDPGMELHLIHYSYGVNSTEKGDLSSESTVSRIRTEHFPLTLESARPSHTSQYLCASSATGTVNEKLFFGSGTQLSVL.

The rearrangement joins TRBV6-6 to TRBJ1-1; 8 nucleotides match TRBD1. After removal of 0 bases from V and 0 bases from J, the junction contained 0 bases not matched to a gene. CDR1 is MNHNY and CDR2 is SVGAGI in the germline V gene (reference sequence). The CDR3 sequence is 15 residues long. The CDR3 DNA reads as TGTGCCAGCAGTTACTCGGGACAGGTGAACACTGAAGCTTTCTTT. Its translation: CASSYSGQVNTEAFF.

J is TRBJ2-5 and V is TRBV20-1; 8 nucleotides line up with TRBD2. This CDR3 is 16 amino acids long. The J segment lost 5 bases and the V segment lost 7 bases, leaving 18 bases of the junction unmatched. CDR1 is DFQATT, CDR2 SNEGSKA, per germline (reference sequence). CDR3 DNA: TGCAGTGTTACTATCCCGGAAGGGACTAGTTTGGAGACCCAGTACTTC. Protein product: CSVTIPEGTSLETQYF.

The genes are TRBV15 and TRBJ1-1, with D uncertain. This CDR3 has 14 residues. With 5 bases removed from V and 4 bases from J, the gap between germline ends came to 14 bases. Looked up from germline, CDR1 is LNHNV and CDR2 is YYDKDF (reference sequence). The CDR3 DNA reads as TGTGCCACCAGCCACTGGGAGAGAGGCACTGAAGCTTTCTTT. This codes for CATSHWERGTEAFF.

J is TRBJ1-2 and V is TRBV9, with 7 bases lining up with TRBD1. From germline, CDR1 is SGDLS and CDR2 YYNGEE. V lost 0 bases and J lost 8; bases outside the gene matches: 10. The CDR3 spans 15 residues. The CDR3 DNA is TGTGCCAGCAGCGTAGAAGAGGGGGCGCGAGGAGGCTACACCTTC. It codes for CASSVEEGARGGYTF.

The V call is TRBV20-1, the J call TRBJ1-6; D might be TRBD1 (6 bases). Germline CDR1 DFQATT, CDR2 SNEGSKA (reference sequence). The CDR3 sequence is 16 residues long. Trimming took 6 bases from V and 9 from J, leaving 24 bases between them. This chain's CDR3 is CSAPQGGAGWISPLHF. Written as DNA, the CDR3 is TGCAGTGCCCCCCAAGGGGGAGCGGGGTGGATTTCACCCCTCCACTTT.

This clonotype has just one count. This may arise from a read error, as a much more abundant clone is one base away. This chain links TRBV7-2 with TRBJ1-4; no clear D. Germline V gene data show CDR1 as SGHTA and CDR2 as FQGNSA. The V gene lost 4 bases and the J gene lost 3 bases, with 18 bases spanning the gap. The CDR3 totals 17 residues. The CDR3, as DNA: TGTGCCAGCAGCTCCTCGGACGTCATGCCTGCTAATGAAAAACTGTTTTTT. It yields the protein CASSSSDVMPANEKLFF.

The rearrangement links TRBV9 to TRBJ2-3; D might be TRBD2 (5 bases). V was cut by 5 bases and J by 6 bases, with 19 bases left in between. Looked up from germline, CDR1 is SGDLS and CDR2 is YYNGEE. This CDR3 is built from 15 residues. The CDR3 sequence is CASSPRGSLVDTQYF. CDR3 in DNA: TGTGCCAGCAGTCCCCGGGGTAGCCTGGTGGATACGCAGTATTTT.

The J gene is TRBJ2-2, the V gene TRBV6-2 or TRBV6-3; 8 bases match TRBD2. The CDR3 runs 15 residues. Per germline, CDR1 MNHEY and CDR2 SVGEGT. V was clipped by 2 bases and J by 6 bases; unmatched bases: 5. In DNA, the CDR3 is TGTGCCAGCAGTTACCTCCGGGGGGGCGCCGGGGAGCTGTTTTTT. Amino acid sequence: CASSYLRGGAGELFF.

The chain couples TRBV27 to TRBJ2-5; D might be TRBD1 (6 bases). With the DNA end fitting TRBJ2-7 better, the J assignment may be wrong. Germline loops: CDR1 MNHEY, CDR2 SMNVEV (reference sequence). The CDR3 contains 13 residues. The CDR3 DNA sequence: TGTGCCAGCAGTTTTCAGGCAGGGGTCGAGCAGTACTTC. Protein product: CASSFQAGVEQYF.

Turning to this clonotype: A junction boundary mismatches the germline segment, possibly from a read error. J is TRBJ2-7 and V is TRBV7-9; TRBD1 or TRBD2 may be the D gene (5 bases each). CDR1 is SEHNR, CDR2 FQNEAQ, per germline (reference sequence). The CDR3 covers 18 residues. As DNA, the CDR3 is TGCGCCAGCAGCTTAGCGTGGGCTCAGACAGTGAGCTCCTACGAGCAGTACTTC. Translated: CASSLAWAQTVSSYEQYF.

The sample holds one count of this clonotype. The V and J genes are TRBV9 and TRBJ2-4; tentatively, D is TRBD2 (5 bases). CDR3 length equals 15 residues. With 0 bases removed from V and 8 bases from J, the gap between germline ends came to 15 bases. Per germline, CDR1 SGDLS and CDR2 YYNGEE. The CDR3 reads CASSVGRPERDIQYF. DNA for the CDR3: TGTGCCAGCAGCGTAGGACGACCCGAGAGGGACATTCAGTACTTC.